This T cell receptor beta chain stems from a study of blood T cell repertoires in COVID-19 (TCRdb year 2020). For context, the study as a whole: The collaborator samples originated in the United States, Italy and Spain and spanned the acute and convalescent phases of COVID-19. The material from the prospective study consisted of cDNA or gDNA derived from T cells, B-cell-depleted T cells, or PBMCs. Sample metadata almost always included a de-identified subject ID, COVID-19 status, age in years and sex. Deeply sampled blood TCRbeta repertoires from subjects exposed to, actively infected with, or recovered from COVID-19 were included in the dataset. The repertoires were released in a freely available public database meant as a resource for research on the immune response to SARS-CoV-2. Samples were obtained from the ongoing ImmuneRACE study (first 160 participants) and from 1,000 to 1,500 subjects provided by 6 global collaborators. HLA class I and class II types, where available, came from metadata supplied by the sample provider rather than from assay-based typing. The full study reports these points: How much clinical and demographic metadata was included differed by source and by participant, and the metadata was provided uncurated.

One collaborating source in Seattle enrolled patients while the patients were actively infected and followed the patients over time throughout the course of disease. Collaborating institutions collected whole blood in K2EDTA tubes following their own protocols. For TCRbeta analysis, collaborator samples were shipped as frozen whole blood, as isolated PBMCs, or as DNA extracted from either sample type. TCRbeta CDR3 regions were amplified from genomic DNA using the immunoSEQ Assay, a bias-controlled multiplex PCR. The authors' pipeline ran thus. Within the assay, amplification of reference gene primers was used to estimate how many nucleated cells each sample contained. Sequence reads were collapsed and filtered to measure the absolute abundance of every unique TCRbeta CDR3 rearrangement. For each sample, productive Simpson clonality was calculated by taking the square root of Simpson's diversity index across productive rearrangements. TCRdb re-hosts the immuneACCESS table, in-frame sequences only. Its copies lack some clones; in the studies checked, an unresolved V gene accounts for under half of them, and the cause for the rest is not known. The V and J calls and clone size were taken over from that table, and D and trimming were inferred from the DNA. A total of around 340,000 clones appear in this sample, approximately 86% of them only once. Together, the top ten hold about 7% of the sample.

V is cut back by 2 bases and J by 2 bases, with 4 bases in the junction unmatched. The CDR3 starts with the cysteine, ends with the phenylalanine, and has 15 residues. Only the CDR3 part of the read is kept: 45 bases, read in frame from the first base. Looking up the germline V gene yields CDR1 SGHVS and CDR2 FNYEAQ. As to this clone: The target of this receptor is not known. Base qualities are not at hand, and no much larger clone is one base apart.

Sequencing was carried out using peripheral blood. The receptor was derived from a woman aged 55-70 years with COVID-19, enrolled during active disease. The sequence links TRBV7-6 to TRBJ2-5; TRBD1 lines up with 8 middle nucleotides. The DNA is as follows: TGTGCCAGCAGCTTAACCAGGGGGCGTCAAGAGACCCAGTACTTC. It codes for CASSLTRGRQETQYF.